A selection of T cell receptor beta chains follows, all from one sample in a study of blood T cell repertoires in COVID-19. Only in-frame clones appear in the TCRdb table, and some are missing; sequencing was by immunoSEQ multiplex PCR. The table shows about 64,000 clones, with more than 75% occurring only once. The source material was PBMCs or T cells enriched from blood (not recorded which). These TCRs come from a woman aged 40 to 50 who had recovered from COVID-19. Each CDR3 is given with its conserved first and last residue. Clone size, where shown, is once, few, many, or a class for clones that have expanded.

V: TRBV27; size: .; J: TRBJ1-2; CDR3: CASSFTGTEINYGYTF
V: TRBV27; size: once; J: TRBJ1-2; CDR3: CASSPGGIDGYTF
V: TRBV6-5; size: .; J: TRBJ1-6; CDR3: CAAQGLNSPLHF
V: TRBV7-9; size: .; J: TRBJ1-2; CDR3: CASSLAGQPYGYTF
V: TRBV7-8; size: few; J: TRBJ1-1; CDR3: CASSYRGTVNTEAFF
V: TRBV5-6; size: .; J: TRBJ1-1; CDR3: CASSLGQGGLWNTEAFF
V: TRBV29-1; size: .; J: TRBJ2-1; CDR3: CSVEMVQGRVPDYNEQFF
V: TRBV19; size: .; J: TRBJ1-3; CDR3: CASTTGYRSGNTIYF
V: TRBV5-4; size: .; J: TRBJ2-5; CDR3: CASKLPFEETQYF
V: TRBV6-5; size: .; J: TRBJ1-1; CDR3: CASHRGGTEAFF
V: TRBV9; size: .; J: TRBJ2-7; CDR3: CASSAGQGSEQYF
V: TRBV18; size: .; J: TRBJ2-2; CDR3: CASSPTALAGTTGELFF
V: TRBV19; size: .; J: TRBJ2-7; CDR3: CASSLGRGYEQYF
V: TRBV27; size: .; J: TRBJ2-6; CDR3: CASRFSQVGGANVLTF
V: TRBV3-1/TRBV3-2; size: .; J: TRBJ1-1; CDR3: CASSQGMQVVEAFF
V: TRBV9; size: .; J: TRBJ1-2; CDR3: CASSTSGQSLYGYTF
V: TRBV12-5; size: .; J: TRBJ2-1; CDR3: CASGSGGLAGDNEQFF
V: TRBV11-2; size: .; J: TRBJ1-5; CDR3: CASSSGQANQPQHF
V: TRBV29-1; size: .; J: TRBJ1-1; CDR3: CSVDSQGAFNTEAFF
V: TRBV7-3; size: .; J: TRBJ1-2; CDR3: CASSPQGPFGGYTF
V: TRBV5-1; size: .; J: TRBJ2-7; CDR3: CASSDLGTGSSEQYF
V: TRBV7-9; size: few; J: TRBJ1-3; CDR3: CASSGTGFGNTIYF
V: TRBV11-1; size: .; J: TRBJ1-1; CDR3: CASSLDRGRTEAFF
V: TRBV19; size: .; J: TRBJ2-7; CDR3: CASSKTFLSYEQYF
V: TRBV12-5; size: .; J: TRBJ2-2; CDR3: CASGLVLSGDTGELFF
V: TRBV2; size: few; J: TRBJ1-6; CDR3: CASSDGRSSYNSPLHF
V: TRBV7-9; size: .; J: TRBJ1-2; CDR3: CASSPTYRGFYGYTF
V: TRBV11-3; size: .; J: TRBJ2-1; CDR3: CASSFATSGQGEQFF
V: TRBV7-9; size: .; J: TRBJ1-2; CDR3: CASSLGGQGPFGGYTF
V: TRBV3-1/TRBV3-2; size: .; J: TRBJ2-3; CDR3: CASSQITSGGGVDTQYF
V: TRBV5-1; size: .; J: TRBJ2-1; CDR3: CASSYRSGGAGYNEQFF
V: TRBV3-1/TRBV3-2; size: .; J: TRBJ2-2; CDR3: CASSQRQGPHTGELFF
V: TRBV19; size: once; J: TRBJ1-2; CDR3: CASSRQGNGYTF
V: TRBV7-9; size: few; J: TRBJ1-2; CDR3: CASSLSGTGGYGYTF
V: TRBV4-1; size: .; J: TRBJ1-2; CDR3: CASSIPGQGVNYGYTF
V: TRBV19; size: .; J: TRBJ2-7; CDR3: CASSTDRAGDSYEQYF
V: TRBV3-1/TRBV3-2; size: .; J: TRBJ1-1; CDR3: CASSATLGTEAFF
V: TRBV5-4; size: .; J: TRBJ2-1; CDR3: CASSLGQGYNEQFF